A single sample is the source of the 3 T cell receptor beta chains below, sequenced in a study of blood T cell repertoires in COVID-19. Clones were sequenced by immunoSEQ multiplex PCR, and TCRdb holds only the in-frame ones, with some missing. The sample lists fewer than 50,000 clones; around four fifths were seen once. Sample: peripheral blood. These receptors all stem from a woman aged 80 or older with active or convalescent COVID-19.

The chain employs TRBV20-1 and TRBJ2-1; tentatively, D is TRBD2 (5 bases). Trimming removed 3 bases from V and 6 bases from J, with 15 bases in between. The germline CDR1 and CDR2 sequences are DFQATT and SNEGSKA (reference sequence). The CDR3 is 14 residues long. CDR3 sequence: CSASDPRVRNEQFF. The CDR3 DNA is TGCAGTGCTAGTGATCCGAGGGTTCGCAATGAGCAGTTCTTC.

J is TRBJ1-2 and V is TRBV6-1, with 8 nucleotides matching TRBD1. The CDR3 extends over 15 amino acids. After removal of 1 base from V and 5 bases from J, the junction contained 6 bases not matched to a gene. In germline, CDR1 is MNHNS, CDR2 SASEGT. The DNA of the CDR3 is TGTGCCAGCAGTGAAGGGGTACAGGGGGGATATGGCTACACCTTC. It encodes CASSEGVQGGYGYTF.

The chain uses TRBV6-5 and TRBJ2-1, with a weak D call TRBD1 (6 bases). Trimming shortened V by 6 bases and J by 7 bases, and 10 bases separated the two germline ends. The V gene's germline CDR1 is MNHEY and CDR2 SVGAGI. The CDR3 has 12 amino acids. CDR3 sequence reads: CASSRGTNEQFF. CDR3 bases: TGTGCCAGCAGCAGAGGGACAAATGAGCAGTTCTTC.